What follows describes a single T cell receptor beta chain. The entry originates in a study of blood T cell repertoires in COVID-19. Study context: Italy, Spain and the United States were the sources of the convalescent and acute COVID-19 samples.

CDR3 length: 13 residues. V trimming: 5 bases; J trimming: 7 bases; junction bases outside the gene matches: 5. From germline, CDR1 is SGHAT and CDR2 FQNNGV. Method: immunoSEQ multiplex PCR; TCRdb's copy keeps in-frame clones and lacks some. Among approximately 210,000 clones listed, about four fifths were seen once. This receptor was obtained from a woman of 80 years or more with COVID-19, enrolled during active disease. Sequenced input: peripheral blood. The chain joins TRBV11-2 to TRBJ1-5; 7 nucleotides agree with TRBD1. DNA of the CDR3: TGTGCCAGCAGCACCCACAGGGGACAGCCCCAGCATTTT. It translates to CASSTHRGQPQHF.